This TCR beta chain was identified in a study of T cell responses to AZD1222 COVID-19 vaccine. Study-level information: Analysis merged second doses at about 4 or about 12 weeks. Whole-study findings and limits: Clonal diversity may have been underestimated, and the donors were mostly white British, with more females than males. Recipients of AZD1222 seropositive at baseline numbered only six or seven. The study sampled repertoires only after the peak T cell response.

On this clone: Its antigen remains unknown.

This CDR3 has 14 residues. Germline CDR1 and CDR2: SQVTM and ANQGSEA. With 4 bases clipped from V and 6 bases from J, the junction kept 10 bases outside the gene matches. Generated by immunoSEQ multiplex PCR, the TCRdb table keeps only in-frame clones and is missing some. This table holds around 70,000 clones, approximately 91% found once. The sequencing here drew on peripheral blood, taken on day 0 of AZD1222 vaccination. This TCR derives from an adult in good health. The gene calls are TRBV29-1 and TRBJ1-1; TRBD1 matches at 8 bases. CDR3 protein: CSVGGLDRVSEAFF. The CDR3 DNA reads as TGCAGCGTTGGGGGGCTGGACAGGGTATCTGAAGCTTTCTTT.